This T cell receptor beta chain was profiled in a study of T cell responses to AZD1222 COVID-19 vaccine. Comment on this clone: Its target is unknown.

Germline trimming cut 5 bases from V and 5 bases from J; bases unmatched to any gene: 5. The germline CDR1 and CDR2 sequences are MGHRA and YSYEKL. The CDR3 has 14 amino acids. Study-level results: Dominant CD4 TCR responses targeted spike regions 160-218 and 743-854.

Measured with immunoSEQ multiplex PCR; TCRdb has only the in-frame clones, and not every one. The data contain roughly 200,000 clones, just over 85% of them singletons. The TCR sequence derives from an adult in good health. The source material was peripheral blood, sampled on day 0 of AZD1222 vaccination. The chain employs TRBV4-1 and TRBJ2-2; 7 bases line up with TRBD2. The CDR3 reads CASSAREGTGELFF. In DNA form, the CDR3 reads TGCGCCAGCAGCGCCAGGGAGGGGACCGGGGAGCTGTTTTTT.